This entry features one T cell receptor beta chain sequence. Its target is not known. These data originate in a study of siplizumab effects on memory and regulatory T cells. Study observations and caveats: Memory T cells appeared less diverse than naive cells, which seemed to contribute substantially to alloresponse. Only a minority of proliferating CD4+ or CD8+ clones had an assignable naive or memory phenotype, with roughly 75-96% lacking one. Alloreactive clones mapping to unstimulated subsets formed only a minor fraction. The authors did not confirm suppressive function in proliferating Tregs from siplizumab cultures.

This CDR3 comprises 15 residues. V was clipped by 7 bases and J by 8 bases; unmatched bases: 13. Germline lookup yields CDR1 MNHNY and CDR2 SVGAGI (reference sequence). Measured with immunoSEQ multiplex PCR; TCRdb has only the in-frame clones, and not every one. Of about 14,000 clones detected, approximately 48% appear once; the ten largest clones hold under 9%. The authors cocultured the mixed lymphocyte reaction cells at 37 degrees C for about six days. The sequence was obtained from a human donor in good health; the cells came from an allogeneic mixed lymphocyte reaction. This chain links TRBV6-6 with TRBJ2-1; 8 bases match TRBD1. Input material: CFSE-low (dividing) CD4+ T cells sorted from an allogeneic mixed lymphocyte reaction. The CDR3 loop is CASTPPGTGGYEQFF. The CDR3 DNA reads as TGTGCCAGCACCCCCCCAGGTACAGGGGGTTATGAGCAGTTCTTC.